These 32 T cell receptor beta chains were sequenced from one sample in a study of shared clonotypes between healthy human individuals (dated by TCRdb to about 2020). CD8 naive samples were CD45RO-negative cells positively selected for CCR7, giving a CD45RA+CCR7+ population that excluded TemRA cells. Library generation was performed with the immunoSEQ multiplex PCR assay. In TCRdb, the immuneACCESS table is reduced to in-frame sequences with V and J assigned. These tables do not hold every clone; where another copy was compared, an unresolved V gene accounts for under half, and the others remain unexplained. In this sample the table shows around 1.9 million clones, 93% of which occur a single time. Under 2% of the sample comes from the top ten. The material sequenced was naive CD8+ T cells from PBMCs. Taken with the paper, the label for cell subset or site translates to: CD45RA+CCR7+. The source of these receptors is a man aged 18 to 29 in good health. Some clones in this sample may be carry-over from other donors' samples.

The chain is built from TRBV7-9 and TRBJ2-1, with 8 bases matching TRBD2. The CDR3 has 15 residues. V was clipped by 1 base and J by 8 bases; unmatched bases: 7. Germline values: CDR1 SEHNR, CDR2 FQNEAQ (reference sequence). The CDR3 coding sequence is TGTGCCAGCAGCTTAGGGGGACTAGGATCGGATGAGCAGTTCTTC. It encodes CASSLGGLGSDEQFF.

This chain joins TRBV9 and TRBJ2-1, with a tentative D call TRBD2 (5 bases). Trimming cost V 3 bases and J 6 bases, with 10 bases left between them. Germline-derived CDR1 and CDR2 are SGDLS and YYNGEE. This CDR3 spans 13 amino acids. The CDR3 nucleotides read TGTGCCAGCAGCGCTAGAGGGCTCAATGAGCAGTTCTTC. It translates to CASSARGLNEQFF.

The V call is TRBV11-2, the J call TRBJ2-5, with 7 bases fitting TRBD2. The CDR3 is 19 residues long. Unmatched junction bases numbered 18, after V lost 1 base and J lost 4 bases. CDR1 SGHAT and CDR2 FQNNGV come from the germline V gene. The CDR3 region has the DNA TGTGCCAGCAGCTTAGTGGCGGGAGCCGACCGGAGCCAGCGAGAGACCCAGTACTTC. Protein product: CASSLVAGADRSQRETQYF.

V gene TRBV29-1 combines with J gene TRBJ1-2; the D is unclear. Looked up from germline, CDR1 is SQVTM and CDR2 is ANQGSEA. V lost 7 bases, J lost 3 bases, and 18 bases lay in between. CDR3 length: 14 residues. The CDR3 sequence is CSAREKDGYYGYTF. As DNA, the CDR3 is TGCAGCGCTAGAGAGAAGGACGGATACTATGGCTACACCTTC.

The chain recombines TRBV6-5 with TRBJ2-5, with 7 positions matching TRBD1. The end of the DNA aligns better with TRBJ2-7, so the J call may be wrong. This CDR3 contains 15 residues. The germline gives CDR1 MNHEY, CDR2 SVGAGI. CDR3 protein: CASSYTGTAAYEQYF. CDR3 nucleotide sequence: TGTGCCAGCAGTTACACCGGGACAGCCGCCTACGAGCAGTACTTC.

This clone was detected once. V gene TRBV4-1 combines with J gene TRBJ2-7; 11 bases match TRBD2. The length of the CDR3 is 19 residues. J lost 2 bases, V lost 3 bases, and 15 bases had no gene match. Germline values: CDR1 MGHRA, CDR2 YSYEKL. As DNA, the CDR3 is TGCGCCAGCAGCCACGAACCCCCGGGACTAGCGGTCCTACCCTACGAGCAGTACTTC. Translating gives CASSHEPPGLAVLPYEQYF.

This clone is a singleton in its sample. The chain uses TRBV7-2 and TRBJ2-5; TRBD1 might be the D (5 bases). Germline CDR1 SGHTA, CDR2 FQGNSA. The germline V and J ends were trimmed by 4 bases and 9 bases, with 9 bases remaining between them. CDR3 length: 11 amino acids. The CDR3 nucleotides are TGTGCCAGCAGCTCGCTAGGGGCCCAGTACTTC. Translating it yields CASSSLGAQYF. Based on the CDR3 plus reference TRBV7-2 and TRBJ2-5, the full variable domain is GAGVSQSPSNKVTEKGKDVELRCDPISGHTALYWYRQSLGQGLEFLIYFQGNSAPDKSGLPSDRFSAERTGGSVSTLTIQRTQQEDSAVYLCASSSLGAQYFGPGTRLLVL.

In its sample, this clone was seen once. Other nucleotide sequences from this sample produce the same CDR3. This chain uses TRBV4-3 with TRBJ1-1; no reliable D call. The length of the CDR3 is 14 residues. The germline V gene encodes CDR1 LGHNA and CDR2 YSLEER. The germline V and J ends were trimmed by 0 bases and 5 bases, with 10 bases remaining between them. In DNA form, the CDR3 reads TGCGCCAGCAGCCAAGATCGGGGTATAACTGAAGCTTTCTTT. It yields the protein CASSQDRGITEAFF.

The chain uses TRBV6-1 and TRBJ1-1, with unresolved D. Germline CDR1 reads MNHNS; CDR2 reads SASEGT. Between the trimmed V and J ends, which lost 4 bases and 4 bases, there was a span of 10 bases. This CDR3 comprises 13 residues. CDR3 sequence: CASSVTVFTEAFF. The CDR3, as DNA: TGTGCCAGCAGTGTAACGGTCTTCACTGAAGCTTTCTTT.

The chain is built from TRBV4-3 and TRBJ2-3, with TRBD2 matching over 7 bases. CDR3 length: 19 amino acids. V lost 0 bases, J lost 2 bases, and 14 bases stayed unmatched. Germline-derived CDR1 and CDR2 are LGHNA and YSLEER. CDR3 in DNA: TGCGCCAGCAGCCAAGATAGGGTGGATAGCGGGTACCACACAGATACGCAGTATTTT. Amino acid sequence: CASSQDRVDSGYHTDTQYF.

J is TRBJ1-1 and V is TRBV5-4; tentative D call: TRBD1 (5 bases). Deletions cut 4 bases from V and 1 base from J, with 8 bases between. Germline V gene data show CDR1 as SGHNT and CDR2 as YYREEE (reference sequence). The CDR3 consists of 13 residues. The CDR3 here is CASSQTENTEAFF. The CDR3 nucleotides read TGTGCCAGCAGCCAGACAGAGAACACTGAAGCTTTCTTT.

A remark on this clone: Additional DNA sequences in this sample encode the identical CDR3. This chain connects TRBV28 to TRBJ2-7; D uncertain. Germline V gene data show CDR1 as MDHEN and CDR2 as SYDVKM. V was cut by 4 bases and J by 3 bases, with 7 bases left in between. The length of the CDR3 is 12 residues. The CDR3 is CASSSPGYEQYF. The CDR3 DNA sequence: TGTGCCAGCAGTTCCCCGGGCTACGAGCAGTACTTC.

This chain connects TRBV10-3 to TRBJ2-5; the match to TRBD1 covers 11 bases. The J call may be faulty, since TRBJ2-7 better matches the DNA end. The length of the CDR3 is 15 residues. CDR1 is ENHRY, CDR2 SYGVKD, per germline. CDR3 nucleotides: TGTGCCATCAGTGATCCCGGGACAGGGGGCTACGAGCAGTACTTC. Amino acid sequence: CAISDPGTGGYEQYF.

The chain uses TRBV7-9 and TRBJ2-5; 8 nucleotides line up with TRBD2. V was pared by 7 bases and J by 2 bases, with 6 bases of the junction left unmatched. Germline CDR1 reads SEHNR; CDR2 reads FQNEAQ (reference sequence). The CDR3 consists of 14 residues. The CDR3 protein is CASKERELQETQYF. The DNA of the CDR3 is TGTGCCAGCAAAGAGCGGGAGCTGCAAGAGACCCAGTACTTC.

CDR3 amino acids: CSVLLRGRRYEQYF. In DNA, the CDR3 is TGCAGCGTTCTCTTGCGGGGCAGACGTTACGAGCAGTACTTC. The rearrangement uses TRBV29-1 and TRBJ2-7; D perhaps matches TRBD2 (6 bases). V shed 5 bases and J shed 4 bases, with 18 bases lying between them. The germline V gene encodes CDR1 SQVTM and CDR2 ANQGSEA. This CDR3 comprises 14 residues.

Concerning this clone: Other nucleotide sequences in the sample specify the same CDR3. The genes are TRBV10-3 and TRBJ1-2; possible D gene TRBD1, 5 bases. CDR1 ENHRY and CDR2 SYGVKD come from the germline V gene. This CDR3 has 13 residues. Trimming left V 0 bases short and J 6 bases short, with 8 bases between. CDR3 loop: CAISESIGDGYTF. CDR3 DNA sequence: TGTGCCATCAGTGAGTCGATAGGGGATGGCTACACCTTC.

This sequence joins TRBV9 and TRBJ2-6; D possibly corresponds to TRBD1 (6 bases). V was trimmed by 7 bases and J by 3 bases, leaving 11 bases between them. From germline, CDR1 is SGDLS and CDR2 YYNGEE. The CDR3 contains 14 residues. The DNA for the CDR3 is TGTGCCAGCCAAACAGGGTTTGGGGCCAACGTCCTGACTTTC. This codes for CASQTGFGANVLTF.

The chain links TRBV5-6 to TRBJ2-3, with D perhaps TRBD1 (6 bases). Trimming removed 4 bases at V and 6 bases at J, with 12 bases between. Germline CDR1 is SGHDT and CDR2 is YYEEEE. The length of the CDR3 is 13 residues. The CDR3 reads CASSPDSSDTQYF. The CDR3 DNA reads TGTGCCAGCAGCCCGGACAGTTCGGATACGCAGTATTTT.

The chain joins TRBV9 to TRBJ2-3; 12 nucleotides agree with TRBD2. The trim removed 3 bases at V and 6 bases at J, leaving 11 bases unmatched. Germline-derived CDR1 and CDR2 are SGDLS and YYNGEE. The CDR3 is 17 residues long. CDR3 amino acids: CASSADPSGRAADTQYF. The CDR3 DNA reads TGTGCCAGCAGCGCCGACCCTAGCGGGAGGGCCGCGGATACGCAGTATTTT.

The V and J genes are TRBV27 and TRBJ2-3, with D unresolved. CDR3 length equals 12 residues. Trimming removed 4 bases at V and 4 bases at J, with 6 bases between. CDR1 is MNHEY, CDR2 SMNVEV, per germline (reference sequence). The CDR3 sequence is CASSSDPDTQYF. CDR3 sequence (DNA): TGTGCCAGCAGTTCAGACCCAGATACGCAGTATTTT.

This sequence joins TRBV11-2 and TRBJ2-1; 7 bases match TRBD2. The germline V gene has CDR1 SGHAT and CDR2 FQNNGV. CDR3 size: 15 residues. The V segment lost 0 bases and the J segment 7 bases; nucleotides outside the gene matches: 6. DNA for the CDR3: TGTGCCAGCAGCTTAGAGGGAGGGCCTGGGAATGAGCAGTTCTTC. It yields the protein CASSLEGGPGNEQFF.

The CDR3 protein is CALSPDRGPGEAFF. The DNA for the CDR3 is TGTGCGCTTTCTCCGGACAGGGGGCCTGGTGAAGCTTTCTTT. The rearrangement uses TRBV10-3 and TRBJ1-1; 11 nucleotides agree with TRBD1. The CDR3 extends over 14 amino acids. CDR1 and CDR2 from the germline V gene are ENHRY and SYGVKD.

With respect to this clone: The sample contains more than one DNA sequence encoding this CDR3. The gene calls are TRBV19 and TRBJ2-7; 7 bases agree with TRBD2. Unmatched junction bases numbered 2, after V lost 3 bases and J lost 3 bases. Germline CDR1 reads LNHDA; CDR2 reads SQIVND (reference sequence). The CDR3 length is 13 residues. The CDR3 bases are TGTGCCAGTAGTATGGGAGGGAACTACGAGCAGTACTTC. It is translated as CASSMGGNYEQYF.

This clone was seen only once. The rearrangement links TRBV7-2 to TRBJ2-3; the match to TRBD2 covers 14 bases. The CDR3 length is 17 residues. Trimming at V came to 5 bases and at J to 3 bases, leaving 7 bases not matched to a gene. In germline, CDR1 is SGHTA, CDR2 FQGNSA. The CDR3 sequence is CASSPGTSGSRTDTQYF. In DNA, the CDR3 is TGTGCCAGCAGCCCTGGGACTAGCGGGAGTCGGACAGATACGCAGTATTTT.

V gene TRBV28 combines with J gene TRBJ2-5; 8 bases align to TRBD1. Germline loops: CDR1 MDHEN, CDR2 SYDVKM. The CDR3 spans 14 residues. The V gene end was trimmed by 10 bases and the J gene end by 5 bases; junction bases not matched to a gene: 12. The CDR3 DNA sequence: TGTGCCATCCGCCCGACAGGGGCAGGGGAGACCCAGTACTTC. Protein sequence: CAIRPTGAGETQYF.

The chain uses TRBV27 and TRBJ1-4; the D is unclear. Germline values: CDR1 MNHEY, CDR2 SMNVEV (reference sequence). V was clipped by 2 bases and J by 8 bases, with 12 bases between them. CDR3 length: 14 residues. As DNA, the CDR3 is TGTGCCAGCAGTTTACAAGGAGAAAGGGAAAAACTGTTTTTT. Encoded protein: CASSLQGEREKLFF.

The chain recombines TRBV5-6 with TRBJ2-5, with 7 bases aligning to TRBD1. This CDR3 has 16 residues. V trimming: 1 base; J trimming: 2 bases; junction bases outside the gene matches: 8. Germline V gives CDR1 SGHDT, CDR2 YYEEEE. As DNA, the CDR3 is TGTGCCAGCAGCTTGTCGGGACAGATTATTCAAGAGACCCAGTACTTC. Amino acid sequence: CASSLSGQIIQETQYF.

J is TRBJ2-1 and V is TRBV7-8; 10 bases match TRBD2. CDR3 size: 17 residues. V was pared by 1 base and J by 2 bases, with 5 bases of the junction left unmatched. Germline CDR1 and CDR2: SGHVS and FQNEAQ. CDR3: CASSLGSGRPPYNEQFF. The CDR3 DNA is TGTGCCAGCAGCTTAGGTAGCGGGAGGCCCCCCTACAATGAGCAGTTCTTC. The variable domain in full, completed from reference TRBV7-8 and TRBJ2-1, reads GAGVSQSPRYKVAKRGQDVALRCDPISGHVSLFWYQQALGQGPEFLTYFQNEAQLDKSGLPSDRFFAERPEGSVSTLKIQRTQQEDSAVYLCASSLGSGRPPYNEQFFGPGTRLTVL.

This clone was observed a few times. Other nucleotide sequences in the sample specify the same CDR3. V usage is TRBV7-9 and J usage is TRBJ1-1; D remains unclear. V was pared by 4 bases and J by 5 bases, with 8 bases between. The CDR3 is made up of 12 amino acids. Per germline, CDR1 SEHNR and CDR2 FQNEAQ (reference sequence). Here the CDR3 DNA reads TGTGCCAGCAGCTCGGGAGGTACTGAAGCTTTCTTT. As protein: CASSSGGTEAFF.

This clone was picked up a small number of times. This sequence joins TRBV27 and TRBJ2-7; a weak D match, TRBD2 (5 bases). The CDR3 is 14 amino acids. Germline values: CDR1 MNHEY, CDR2 SMNVEV (reference sequence). The ends were cut back, 0 bases at V and 6 bases at J, with 12 bases in the middle. The CDR3, as DNA: TGTGCCAGCAGTTTATCGAGTACCGGGGTCGAGCAGTACTTC. It translates to CASSLSSTGVEQYF.

Comment on this clone: The same CDR3 also results from other DNA sequences found in this sample. V gene TRBV7-9 combines with J gene TRBJ1-5; D unclear. Deletions cut 3 bases from V and 2 bases from J, with 5 bases between. CDR1 is SEHNR, CDR2 FQNEAQ, per germline (reference sequence). The CDR3 spans 13 residues. CDR3: CASSFGGNQPQHF. CDR3 nucleotides: TGTGCCAGCAGCTTCGGTGGCAATCAGCCCCAGCATTTT.

The table lists this clone with a count of one. The sample holds other DNA sequences that translate to the same CDR3. The chain uses TRBV13 and TRBJ1-2, with a possible D match to TRBD1 (6 bases). Deletions cut 1 base from V and 8 bases from J, with 8 bases between. CDR3 size: 12 residues. The germline V gene encodes CDR1 PRHDT and CDR2 FYEKMQ (reference sequence). This CDR3 is CASSLDRVGYTF. Written as DNA, the CDR3 is TGTGCCAGCAGCTTAGACAGGGTCGGCTACACCTTC.